Sequencing of this TCR beta chain was carried out in a study of blood T cells in healthy people across ages. The germline CDR1 and CDR2 sequences are SGDLS and YYNGEE. CDR3 size: 14 residues. The table lists this clonotype with a count of one. Its antigen remains unknown. The junction does not match germline at one end; this may be a read error. Next came a second PCR, run for about 6 to 12 cycles, which used a sample-barcoded 5' primer along with a J-beta primer mix. Carrying 12 random nucleotides, a template-switch adaptor labeled each individual cDNA molecule. In TCRdb, the 5' RACE reads were re-called with MiXCR into one record per CDR3 protein. The data hold about 1.6 million distinct CDR3 sequences, with roughly a third observed a single time. General study findings and limits: Aged donors had fewer naive CD4+ cells and lower diversity than long-lived donors. Naive T cell percentage showed a strong correlation with TCR beta diversity.

There were at least 5.5 micrograms of total RNA extracted from every sample. The chain combines TRBV9 with TRBJ2-3, with D possibly TRBD2 on 6 matching bases. This sequence originates from a young woman in good health. Sequenced: blood. The CDR3: CASSGGDRTDAQYF. As DNA, the CDR3 is TGTGCCAGCAGCGGCGGGGACCGCACAGATGCGCAGTATTTT.